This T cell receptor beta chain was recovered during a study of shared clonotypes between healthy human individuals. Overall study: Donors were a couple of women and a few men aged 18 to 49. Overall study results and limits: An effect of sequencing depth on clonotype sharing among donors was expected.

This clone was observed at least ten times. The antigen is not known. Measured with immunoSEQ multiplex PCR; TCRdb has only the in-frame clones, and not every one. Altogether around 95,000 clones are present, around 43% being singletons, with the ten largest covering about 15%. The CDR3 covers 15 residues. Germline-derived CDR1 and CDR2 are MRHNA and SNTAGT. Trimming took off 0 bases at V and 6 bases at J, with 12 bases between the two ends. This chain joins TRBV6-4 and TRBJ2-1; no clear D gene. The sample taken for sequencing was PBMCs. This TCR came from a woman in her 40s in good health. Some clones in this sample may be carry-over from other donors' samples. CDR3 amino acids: CASSDSTFDINEQFF. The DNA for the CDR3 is TGTGCCAGCAGTGACTCGACTTTTGACATCAATGAGCAGTTCTTC.